A few counts support the clone carrying this T cell receptor beta chain. Its cognate antigen is unknown. This sample is drawn from a study of T cell repertoires in cytomegalovirus infection. TCRdb called the reads again in MiXCR, with one record for every CDR3 protein. This repertoire shows a few hundred thousand distinct CDR3 sequences, 40% found once; its top ten account for roughly 50%. Trimming stripped 6 bases from V and 1 base from J, with 12 bases between. The CDR3 runs to 14 residues. The clonotype originates from a human donor in good health (CMV status not recorded). Some clones in this sample may be carry-over from other donors' samples. The rearrangement joins TRBV12-3 or TRBV12-4 to TRBJ1-1, with TRBD1 as a possible D gene (5 bases). Sequenced material: cultured PBMCs, taken from culture after CMV antigen stimulation. The CDR3 spells CASRTLDRNTEAFF. The DNA of the CDR3 is TGTGCCAGCAGGACACTCGACAGGAACACTGAAGCTTTCTTT.